This section outlines one TCR beta chain sequence together with its context. This sample stems from a study of CD8+ T cells in alopecia areata. Extraction of RNA preceded its reverse transcription into cDNA, which served as the sequencing template. Generated by immunoSEQ multiplex PCR, the TCRdb table keeps only in-frame clones and is missing some. The sample holds fewer than 150,000 clones; roughly 69% are singletons and the top ten take 2.8%. The germline CDR1 and CDR2 sequences are SEHNR and FQNEAQ (reference sequence). This CDR3 has 15 residues. Germline trimming cut 8 bases from V and 1 base from J; bases unmatched to any gene: 8.

The specimen sequenced was CD4+ T cells sorted from blood. The source is a human donor in good health. This sequence joins TRBV7-9 and TRBJ1-1; 9 nucleotides match TRBD1. CDR3 region: CASGGTGRENTEAFF. The CDR3 coding sequence is TGTGCCAGCGGGGGGACAGGGAGGGAGAACACTGAAGCTTTCTTT.